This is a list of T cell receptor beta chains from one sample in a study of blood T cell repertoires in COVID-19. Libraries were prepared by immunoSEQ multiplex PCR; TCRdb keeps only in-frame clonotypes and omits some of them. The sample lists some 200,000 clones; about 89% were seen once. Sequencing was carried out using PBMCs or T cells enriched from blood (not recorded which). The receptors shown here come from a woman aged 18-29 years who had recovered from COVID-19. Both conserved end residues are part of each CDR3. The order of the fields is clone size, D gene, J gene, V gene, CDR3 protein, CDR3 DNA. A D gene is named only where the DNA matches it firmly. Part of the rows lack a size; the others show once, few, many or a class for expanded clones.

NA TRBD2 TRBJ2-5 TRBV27 CASSSGTSGRAQYF TGTGCCAGCAGTTCCGGGACTAGCGGGAGGGCCCAGTACTTC
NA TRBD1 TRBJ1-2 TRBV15 CATSREGQGIGGYTF TGTGCCACCAGCAGAGAAGGACAGGGGATTGGAGGCTACACCTTC
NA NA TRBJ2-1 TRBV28 CASGRMTYNEQFF TGTGCCAGCGGTAGGATGACTTACAATGAGCAGTTCTTC
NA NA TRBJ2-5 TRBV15 CATSEDRETQYF TGTGCCACCAGCGAGGACAGAGAGACCCAGTACTTC
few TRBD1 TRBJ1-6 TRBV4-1 CASSQQDRGGSPLHF TGCGCCAGCAGCCAACAGGACAGGGGGGGATCACCCCTCCACTTT
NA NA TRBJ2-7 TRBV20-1 CSGVLAFEQYF TGCAGTGGCGTGCTAGCGTTCGAGCAGTACTTC
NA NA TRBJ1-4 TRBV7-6 CASSLAWGQGSTNEKLFF TGTGCCAGCAGCTTAGCGTGGGGCCAGGGATCCACTAATGAAAAACTGTTTTTT
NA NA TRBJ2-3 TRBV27 CASSHSPSTDTQYF TGTGCCAGCAGTCACAGTCCTAGCACAGATACGCAGTATTTT
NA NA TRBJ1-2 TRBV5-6 CASSRQTQTQGSFYGYTF TGTGCCAGCAGCCGACAAACCCAAACACAGGGATCCTTCTATGGCTACACCTTC
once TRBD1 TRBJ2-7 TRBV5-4 CASSLDPVLGQNSSF TGTGCCAGCAGCTTGGATCCGGTTTTGGGACAGAATTCTAGCTTC
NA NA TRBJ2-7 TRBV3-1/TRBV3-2 CASSRLLGYEQYF TGTGCCAGCAGCCGACTCCTCGGCTACGAGCAGTACTTC
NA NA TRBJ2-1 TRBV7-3 CASSLRDEGPHNEQFF TGTGCCAGCAGCTTAAGGGATGAGGGTCCCCACAATGAGCAGTTCTTC
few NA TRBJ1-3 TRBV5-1 CASSLAPIGGGNTIYF TGCGCCAGCAGCTTGGCCCCCATCGGGGGGGGAAACACCATATATTTT
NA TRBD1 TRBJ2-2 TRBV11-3 CASSWGQGDTGELFF TGTGCCAGCAGCTGGGGACAGGGGGACACCGGGGAGCTGTTTTTT
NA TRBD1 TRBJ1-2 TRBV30 CAWSPRRLQGSSYGYTF TGTGCCTGGAGTCCCCGAAGGTTACAGGGGAGTAGCTATGGCTACACCTTC
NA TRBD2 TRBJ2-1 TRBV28 CASSPGLAGGNEQFF TGTGCCAGCAGCCCGGGACTAGCGGGAGGCAATGAGCAGTTCTTC
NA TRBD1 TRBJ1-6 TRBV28 CASSLRDRVSPLHF TGTGCCAGCAGTTTGAGGGACAGGGTTTCCCCCCTCCACTTT
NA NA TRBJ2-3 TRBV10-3 CAISEQAGETDTQYF TGTGCCATCAGTGAGCAGGCAGGGGAAACAGATACGCAGTATTTT
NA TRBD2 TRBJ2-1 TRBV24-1 CATSDPTSGAYNEQFF TGTGCCACCAGTGACCCAACTAGCGGGGCGTACAATGAGCAGTTCTTC
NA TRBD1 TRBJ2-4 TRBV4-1 CASSQGTGVAIQYF TGCGCCAGCAGCCAAGGGACAGGGGTGGCCATTCAGTACTTC
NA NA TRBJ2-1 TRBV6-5 CASKTPGYNEQFF TGTGCCAGCAAAACGCCGGGGTACAATGAGCAGTTCTTC
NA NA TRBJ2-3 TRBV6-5 CASSYSFPPGSDTQYF TGTGCCAGCAGTTACTCGTTCCCCCCAGGGTCCGATACGCAGTATTTT
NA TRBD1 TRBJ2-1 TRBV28 CASNSQGQGSYNEQFF TGTGCCAGCAACTCACAGGGACAGGGGTCTTACAATGAGCAGTTCTTC